The 32 T cell receptor beta chains below all came from one sample that was sequenced in a study of OX40 agonist ivuxolimab in advanced cancers. Libraries were prepared by immunoSEQ multiplex PCR; TCRdb keeps only in-frame clonotypes and omits some of them. The sample lists around 34,000 clones, about 88% occurring once. Sample: CD4+ or CD8+ T cells sorted from blood, taken in a trial of the OX40 agonist ivuxolimab. The origin of the receptors is an adult with an advanced solid tumor such as melanoma, head and neck, liver or kidney cancer.

The chain carries TRBV12-5 and TRBJ2-7, with TRBD1 matching over 8 bases. With V trimmed by 8 bases and J by 4 bases, 7 bases remained unmatched. Germline V lookup: CDR1 LGHNT, CDR2 FRNRAP. The CDR3 contains 13 residues. Written as DNA, the CDR3 is TGTGCTAGTAGTCGACAGGGGACTTACGAGCAGTACTTC. Encoded protein: CASSRQGTYEQYF.

The chain couples TRBV7-9 to TRBJ2-7, with 7 bases identical to TRBD1. CDR3 length: 16 amino acids. The ends lost 1 base at V and 2 bases at J; junction bases unmatched: 8. The V gene's germline CDR1 is SEHNR and CDR2 FQNEAQ (reference sequence). DNA for the CDR3: TGTGCCAGCAGCTTAGAAAGGACAGGTAAACCCTACGAGCAGTACTTC. Its translation is CASSLERTGKPYEQYF.

This chain connects TRBV13 to TRBJ2-7, with unresolved D. The CDR3 covers 15 residues. CDR1 and CDR2 (germline): PRHDT, FYEKMQ (reference sequence). V was pared by 0 bases and J by 3 bases, with 12 bases between. The CDR3 region is CASSLGRGSNYEQYF. The CDR3 DNA reads TGTGCCAGCAGCTTAGGCCGTGGCTCAAACTACGAGCAGTACTTC.

The chain joins TRBV9 to TRBJ2-5; TRBD1 matches at 8 bases. CDR1 and CDR2 from the germline V gene are SGDLS and YYNGEE. The CDR3 sequence is 13 residues long. Germline trimming cut 7 bases from V and 5 bases from J; bases unmatched to any gene: 7. The CDR3 loop is CASQGAAEETQYF. The CDR3, as DNA: TGTGCCAGCCAGGGGGCCGCCGAGGAGACCCAGTACTTC. Based on the CDR3 plus reference TRBV9 and TRBJ2-5, the full variable domain is DSGVTQTPKHLITATGQRVTLRCSPRSGDLSVYWYQQSLDQGLQFLIQYYNGEERAKGNILERFSAQQFPDLHSELNLSSLELGDSALYFCASQGAAEETQYFGPGTRLLVL.

The genes are TRBV27 and TRBJ1-2; TRBD1 matches at 8 bases. V gave up 5 bases and J gave up 3 bases; unmatched junction bases: 2. From germline, CDR1 is MNHEY and CDR2 SMNVEV (reference sequence). The CDR3 runs 13 residues. The CDR3 DNA reads as TGTGCCAGCAGTCCAGGGGGCGACTATGGCTACACCTTC. Its translation is CASSPGGDYGYTF.

The chain links TRBV5-1 to TRBJ2-7; 8 bases are a match to TRBD2. The CDR3 loop spans 14 amino acids. V was pared by 1 base and J by 6 bases, with 6 bases of the junction left unmatched. The germline V gene has CDR1 SGHRS and CDR2 YFSETQ. The CDR3, as DNA: TGCGCCAGCAGCTTGTCGGGGGGGCCTTTCGAGCAGTACTTC. Translating gives CASSLSGGPFEQYF. Using reference TRBV5-1 and TRBJ2-7 for the parts outside the CDR3, the full variable domain is KAGVTQTPRYLIKTRGQQVTLSCSPISGHRSVSWYQQTPGQGLQFLFEYFSETQRNKGNFPGRFSGRQFSNSRSEMNVSTLELGDSALYLCASSLSGGPFEQYFGPGTRLTVT.

The chain combines TRBV15 with TRBJ2-2, with D perhaps TRBD1 or TRBD2 (5 bases each). With 0 bases removed from V and 4 bases from J, the gap between germline ends came to 9 bases. CDR1 LNHNV and CDR2 YYDKDF come from the germline V gene (reference sequence). This CDR3 comprises 15 residues. The CDR3 reads CATSREGEFTGELFF. The CDR3 region has the DNA TGTGCCACCAGCAGAGAGGGGGAATTCACCGGGGAGCTGTTTTTT.

This chain joins TRBV7-6 and TRBJ2-7, with D tentatively TRBD2 (6 bases). Germline V gene sequence: CDR1 SGHVS, CDR2 FNYEAQ. The CDR3 extends over 14 amino acids. V lost 4 bases and J 0 bases, leaving 10 bases between the germline ends. This chain's CDR3 is CASSSGVSSYEQYF. The CDR3 region has the DNA TGTGCCAGCAGCTCGGGGGTTAGCTCCTACGAGCAGTACTTC.

The chain joins TRBV28 to TRBJ2-3; D is uncertain. CDR1 and CDR2 from the germline V gene are MDHEN and SYDVKM. The CDR3 covers 17 residues. V was cut by 4 bases and J by 0 bases, with 17 bases left in between. The CDR3 is CASSSVASSTSTDTQYF. Written as DNA, the CDR3 is TGTGCCAGCAGTTCGGTAGCCTCTTCGACTAGCACAGATACGCAGTATTTT.

The J gene is TRBJ2-7, the V gene TRBV6-5, with TRBD1 as a possible D gene (6 bases). The ends were cut back, 5 bases at V and 3 bases at J, with 17 bases in the middle. The CDR3 sequence is 15 residues long. The germline V gene has CDR1 MNHEY and CDR2 SVGAGI. DNA for the CDR3: TGTGCCAGCAGTACCCTCACAGGGATACTCTACGAGCAGTACTTC. Translation gives CASSTLTGILYEQYF.

This clone was observed a single time. The chain uses TRBV2 and TRBJ1-4; 9 bases agree with TRBD1. The CDR3 spans 16 residues. The trim removed 6 bases at V and 6 bases at J, leaving 11 bases unmatched. Germline CDR1 and CDR2: SNHLY and FYNNEI. CDR3 loop: CASSGSAGQGYEKLFF. As DNA, the CDR3 is TGTGCCAGCAGCGGCTCAGCGGGACAGGGCTATGAAAAACTGTTTTTT. Supplemented by reference TRBV2 and TRBJ1-4, the full variable domain reads EPEVTQTPSHQVTQMGQEVILRCVPISNHLYFYWYRQILGQKVEFLVSFYNNEISEKSEIFDDQFSVERPDGSNFTLKIRSTKLEDSAMYFCASSGSAGQGYEKLFFGSGTQLSVL.

The V gene is TRBV7-8, the J gene TRBJ1-1; 7 bases map to TRBD1. The CDR3 totals 16 residues. Germline V gene sequence: CDR1 SGHVS, CDR2 FQNEAQ. The V and J ends lost 6 bases and 4 bases, in that order; junction bases with no gene match: 14. Written as DNA, the CDR3 is TGTGCCAGCAGGATGAAAGGGGGCGCATCCCCCACTGAAGCTTTCTTT. Protein product: CASRMKGGASPTEAFF.

The chain couples TRBV29-1 to TRBJ2-2; maybe TRBD2 (5 bases). Germline V CDR1 and CDR2: SQVTM, ANQGSEA. The ends were cut back, 6 bases at V and 6 bases at J, with 5 bases in the middle. The CDR3 runs 10 residues. CDR3 nucleotide sequence: TGCAGCGTGCGGGCCGGGGAGCTGTTTTTT. Residues: CSVRAGELFF.

The genes are TRBV10-3 and TRBJ2-3; D not certain. V lost 9 bases, J lost 4 bases, and 14 bases lay in between. Per the germline V gene, CDR1 is ENHRY and CDR2 is SYGVKD. This CDR3 has 13 residues. DNA of the CDR3: TGTGCCATACTCCAGGAGAACGCAGATACGCAGTATTTT. Amino acid sequence: CAILQENADTQYF.

The chain carries TRBV27 and TRBJ2-3; 8 bases fit TRBD1. The CDR3 sequence is 18 residues long. The J segment lost 2 bases and the V segment lost 0 bases, leaving 10 bases of the junction unmatched. Per the germline V gene, CDR1 is MNHEY and CDR2 is SMNVEV (reference sequence). CDR3 sequence (DNA): TGTGCCAGCAGTTTATCCCTGGTCAGGGGGCCTCCCACAGATACGCAGTATTTT. As protein: CASSLSLVRGPPTDTQYF.

The chain has TRBV28 and TRBJ2-3; D gene ambiguous. Germline values: CDR1 MDHEN, CDR2 SYDVKM. The germline V and J ends were trimmed by 3 bases and 5 bases, with 12 bases remaining between them. The CDR3 has 14 amino acids. DNA of the CDR3: TGTGCCAGCAGTTTCCTTCGGGCGGAAGATACGCAGTATTTT. This sequence encodes CASSFLRAEDTQYF.

V and J are TRBV4-3 and TRBJ2-5; the match to TRBD2 covers 10 bases. The CDR3 runs 15 residues. After removal of 3 bases from V and 2 bases from J, the junction contained 3 bases not matched to a gene. CDR1 is LGHNA, CDR2 YSLEER, per germline. The CDR3 DNA reads as TGCGCCAGCAGCCACGAGCGGGGGGGGCAAGAGACCCAGTACTTC. Amino acids: CASSHERGGQETQYF.

The rearrangement joins TRBV9 to TRBJ2-2; TRBD1 is a possible D gene (5 bases). The CDR3 extends over 17 amino acids. Germline V gives CDR1 SGDLS, CDR2 YYNGEE. Trimming cost V 0 bases and J 5 bases, with 17 bases left between them. CDR3 bases: TGTGCCAGCAGCGTAGAGAAAGGGGCAGGTCCGACCGGGGAGCTGTTTTTT. This encodes CASSVEKGAGPTGELFF. The full variable domain, in which reference TRBV9 and TRBJ2-2 provide the parts outside the CDR3, is DSGVTQTPKHLITATGQRVTLRCSPRSGDLSVYWYQQSLDQGLQFLIQYYNGEERAKGNILERFSAQQFPDLHSELNLSSLELGDSALYFCASSVEKGAGPTGELFFGEGSRLTVL.

The gene calls are TRBV6-5 and TRBJ1-4, with D tentatively TRBD1 (6 bases). Germline V lookup: CDR1 MNHEY, CDR2 SVGAGI. The ends were cut back, 6 bases at V and 7 bases at J, with 12 bases in the middle. This CDR3 has 13 amino acids. In nucleotides, the CDR3 is TGTGCCAGCAGCACAGGGATGGGTGAAAAACTGTTTTTT. Translation: CASSTGMGEKLFF.

The chain couples TRBV28 to TRBJ1-2; unclear D gene. This CDR3 is built from 13 residues. Germline V gene lookup returns CDR1 MDHEN and CDR2 SYDVKM. Trimming cost V 6 bases and J 0 bases, with 8 bases left between them. In nucleotides, the CDR3 is TGTGCCAGCAGGCGGACGGCTAACTATGGCTACACCTTC. It specifies CASRRTANYGYTF.

The genes are TRBV4-1 and TRBJ2-3; TRBD2 aligns across 7 bases. Germline V gene sequence: CDR1 MGHRA, CDR2 YSYEKL. The CDR3 is 16 amino acids. Trimming took 2 bases from V and 2 from J; bases not matched to a gene: 7. CDR3 coding DNA: TGCGCCAGCAGCCAAAGACGGGGAGGGGTCACAGATACGCAGTATTTT. Protein: CASSQRRGGVTDTQYF.

This clone has a handful of counts. The V gene is TRBV4-3, the J gene TRBJ2-3, with a tentative D call TRBD1 (6 bases). CDR1 LGHNA and CDR2 YSLEER come from the germline V gene. The CDR3 loop spans 15 amino acids. V lost 0 bases and J lost 0, with 7 bases in between. The DNA for the CDR3 is TGCGCCAGCAGCCAAGATGACAGGAGCACAGATACGCAGTATTTT. This sequence encodes CASSQDDRSTDTQYF.

The V and J genes are TRBV7-2 and TRBJ1-2, with D hard to call. V gave up 4 bases and J gave up 8 bases, with 8 bases separating them. CDR1 is SGHTA, CDR2 FQGNSA, per germline. This CDR3 is built from 11 residues. The CDR3 coding sequence is TGTGCCAGCAGCTCAGCTGGCGGCTACACCTTC. It is translated as CASSSAGGYTF.

This rearrangement joins TRBV4-3 to TRBJ2-7; D is ambiguous. The CDR3 runs 13 residues. Trimming shortened V by 1 base and J by 4 bases, and 8 bases separated the two germline ends. In germline, CDR1 is LGHNA, CDR2 YSLEER. CDR3: CASSQGYGYEQYF. The CDR3 DNA follows: TGCGCCAGCAGCCAAGGCTACGGGTACGAGCAGTACTTC.

The rearrangement uses TRBV5-6 and TRBJ1-5; 8 bases agree with TRBD1. Germline CDR1 reads SGHDT; CDR2 reads YYEEEE. The CDR3 sequence is 14 residues long. The V segment lost 4 bases and the J segment 7 bases; nucleotides outside the gene matches: 7. This CDR3 reads CASSTGTGLQPQHF. Here the CDR3 DNA reads TGTGCCAGCAGCACCGGGACAGGTCTCCAGCCCCAGCATTTT.

The CDR3 loop reads CASSSPGHDSYNEQFF. The CDR3 nucleotides are TGTGCCAGTAGTTCTCCGGGACACGATTCCTACAATGAGCAGTTCTTC. The chain employs TRBV19 and TRBJ2-1; D is perhaps TRBD1 (6 bases). Trimming removed 5 bases at V and 1 base at J, with 15 bases between. The CDR3 has 16 amino acids. Germline V CDR1 and CDR2: LNHDA, SQIVND (reference sequence).

The genes are TRBV4-1 and TRBJ2-2; D is perhaps TRBD1 (6 bases). The CDR3 length is 14 residues. Germline V gene sequence: CDR1 MGHRA, CDR2 YSYEKL. The V end lost 0 bases, the J end lost 6 bases, and 8 bases lay between the germline ends. This chain's CDR3 is CASSQEQGAGELFF. CDR3 DNA sequence: TGCGCCAGCAGCCAAGAACAGGGAGCCGGGGAGCTGTTTTTT.

By sample share, this clone is medium-sized. Distinct nucleotide sequences in the sample also encode this CDR3. V gene TRBV4-3 combines with J gene TRBJ2-2, with 11 nucleotides matching TRBD2. Germline CDR1 and CDR2: LGHNA and YSLEER. This CDR3 has 18 amino acids. J lost 2 bases, V lost 0 bases, and 5 bases had no gene match. The CDR3: CASSQDTLAGGNTGELFF. CDR3 sequence (DNA): TGCGCCAGCAGCCAAGATACCCTAGCGGGGGGAAACACCGGGGAGCTGTTTTTT.

The V and J genes are TRBV7-9 and TRBJ1-4; the D gene is possibly TRBD1 (6 bases). Germline V gene sequence: CDR1 SEHNR, CDR2 FQNEAQ (reference sequence). The CDR3 contains 13 residues. V lost 4 bases and J 8 bases, leaving 11 bases between the germline ends. The chain's CDR3 is CASSSQGQEKLFF. The CDR3 DNA follows: TGTGCCAGCAGCTCACAGGGCCAGGAAAAACTGTTTTTT. The whole variable domain, filled in from reference TRBV7-9 and TRBJ1-4, reads DTGVSQNPRHKITKRGQNVTFRCDPISEHNRLYWYRQTLGQGPEFLTYFQNEAQLEKSRLLSDRFSAERPKGSFSTLEIQRTEQGDSAMYLCASSSQGQEKLFFGSGTQLSVL.

The chain links TRBV28 to TRBJ2-2; 7 bases line up with TRBD1. CDR3 length equals 14 residues. J gave up 5 bases and V 5 bases, and 5 bases lay outside the gene matches. Germline V gene lookup returns CDR1 MDHEN and CDR2 SYDVKM. CDR3 amino acids: CASSLRQGTGELFF. The CDR3 bases are TGTGCCAGCAGTCTCCGACAGGGTACCGGGGAGCTGTTTTTT.

The J gene is TRBJ2-7, the V gene TRBV10-2; TRBD2 aligns across 11 bases. The CDR3 totals 15 residues. Germline V CDR1 and CDR2: WSHSY, SAAADI. J was trimmed by 2 bases and V by 3 bases; bases with no gene match: 3. This CDR3 is CASSDPSGGTYEQYF. CDR3 DNA: TGCGCCAGCAGTGACCCTAGCGGGGGGACCTACGAGCAGTACTTC.

The chain has TRBV7-2 and TRBJ2-4; D may be TRBD2 (6 bases). The germline CDR1 and CDR2 sequences are SGHTA and FQGNSA. Between the trimmed V and J ends, which lost 1 base and 8 bases, there was a span of 15 bases. This CDR3 contains 15 residues. CDR3 loop: CASSLVEGTGDIQYF. DNA of the CDR3: TGTGCCAGCAGCTTAGTGGAGGGGACTGGGGACATTCAGTACTTC.